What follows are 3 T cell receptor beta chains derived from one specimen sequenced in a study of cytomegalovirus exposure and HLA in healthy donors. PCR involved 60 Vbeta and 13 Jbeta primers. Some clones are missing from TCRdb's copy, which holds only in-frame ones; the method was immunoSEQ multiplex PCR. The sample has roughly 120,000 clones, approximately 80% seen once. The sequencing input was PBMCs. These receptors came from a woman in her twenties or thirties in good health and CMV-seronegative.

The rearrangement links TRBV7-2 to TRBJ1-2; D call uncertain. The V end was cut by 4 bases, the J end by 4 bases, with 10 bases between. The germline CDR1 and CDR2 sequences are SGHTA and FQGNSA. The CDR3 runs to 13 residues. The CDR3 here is CASSSRRGYGYTF. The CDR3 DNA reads TGTGCCAGCAGCTCACGGCGCGGCTATGGCTACACCTTC. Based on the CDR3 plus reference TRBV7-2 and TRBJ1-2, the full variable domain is GAGVSQSPSNKVTEKGKDVELRCDPISGHTALYWYRQSLGQGLEFLIYFQGNSAPDKSGLPSDRFSAERTGGSVSTLTIQRTQQEDSAVYLCASSSRRGYGYTFGSGTRLTVV.

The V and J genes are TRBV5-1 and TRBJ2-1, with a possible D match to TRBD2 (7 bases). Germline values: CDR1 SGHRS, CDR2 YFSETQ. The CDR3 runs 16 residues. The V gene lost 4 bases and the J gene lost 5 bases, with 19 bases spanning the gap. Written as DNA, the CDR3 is TGCGCCAGCAGCCGCCCTATCGGGGGGCGCGACAATGAGCAGTTCTTC. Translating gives CASSRPIGGRDNEQFF.

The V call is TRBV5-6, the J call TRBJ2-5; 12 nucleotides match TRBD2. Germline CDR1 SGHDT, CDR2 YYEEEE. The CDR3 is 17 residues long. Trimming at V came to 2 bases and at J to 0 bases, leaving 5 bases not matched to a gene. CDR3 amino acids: CASSLLAGGDNQETQYF. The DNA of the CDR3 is TGTGCCAGCAGCTTACTAGCGGGAGGAGACAACCAAGAGACCCAGTACTTC.